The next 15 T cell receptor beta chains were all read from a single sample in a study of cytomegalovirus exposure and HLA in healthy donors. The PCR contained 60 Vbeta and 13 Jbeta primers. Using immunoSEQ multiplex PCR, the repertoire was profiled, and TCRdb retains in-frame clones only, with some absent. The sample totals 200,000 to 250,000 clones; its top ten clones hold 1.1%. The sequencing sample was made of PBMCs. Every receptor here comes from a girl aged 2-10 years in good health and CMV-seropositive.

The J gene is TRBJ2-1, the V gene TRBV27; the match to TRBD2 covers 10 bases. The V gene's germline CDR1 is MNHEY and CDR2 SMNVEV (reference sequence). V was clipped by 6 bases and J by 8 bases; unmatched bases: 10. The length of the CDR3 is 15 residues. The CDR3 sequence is CASRKPSGRGHEQFF. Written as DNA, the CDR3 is TGTGCCAGCAGAAAACCTAGCGGGAGAGGGCATGAGCAGTTCTTC.

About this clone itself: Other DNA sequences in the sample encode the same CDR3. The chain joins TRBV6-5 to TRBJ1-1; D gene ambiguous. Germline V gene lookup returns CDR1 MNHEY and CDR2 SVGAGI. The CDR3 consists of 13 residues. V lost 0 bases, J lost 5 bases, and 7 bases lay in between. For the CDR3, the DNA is TGTGCCAGCAGTTACTCCCGGGGTACTGAAGCTTTCTTT. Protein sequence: CASSYSRGTEAFF.

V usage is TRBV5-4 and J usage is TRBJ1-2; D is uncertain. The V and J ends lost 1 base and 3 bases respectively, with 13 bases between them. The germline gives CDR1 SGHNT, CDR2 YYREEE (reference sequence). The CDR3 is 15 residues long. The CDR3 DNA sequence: TGTGCCAGCAGCTTGCAGGTCGGTCCCTACTATGGCTACACCTTC. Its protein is CASSLQVGPYYGYTF.

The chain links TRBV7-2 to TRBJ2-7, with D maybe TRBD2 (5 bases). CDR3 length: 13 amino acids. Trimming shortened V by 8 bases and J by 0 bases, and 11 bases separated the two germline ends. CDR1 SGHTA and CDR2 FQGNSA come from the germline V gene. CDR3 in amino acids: CASRGPSSYEQYF. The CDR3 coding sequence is TGTGCCAGCCGGGGTCCTAGCTCCTACGAGCAGTACTTC. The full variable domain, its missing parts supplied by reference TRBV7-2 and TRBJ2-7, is GAGVSQSPSNKVTEKGKDVELRCDPISGHTALYWYRQSLGQGLEFLIYFQGNSAPDKSGLPSDRFSAERTGGSVSTLTIQRTQQEDSAVYLCASRGPSSYEQYFGPGTRLTVT.

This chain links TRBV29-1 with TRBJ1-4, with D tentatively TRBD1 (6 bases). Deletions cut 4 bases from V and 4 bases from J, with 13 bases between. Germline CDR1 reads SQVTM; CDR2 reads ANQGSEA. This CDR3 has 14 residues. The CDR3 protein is CSVVGGRLNEKLFF. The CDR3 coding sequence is TGCAGCGTTGTGGGGGGGCGACTTAATGAAAAACTGTTTTTT.

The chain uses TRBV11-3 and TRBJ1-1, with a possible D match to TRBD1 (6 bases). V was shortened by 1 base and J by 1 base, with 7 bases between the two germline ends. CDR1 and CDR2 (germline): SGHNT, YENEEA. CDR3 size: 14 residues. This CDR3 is CASSLGTENTEAFF. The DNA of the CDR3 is TGTGCCAGCAGCTTAGGGACAGAGAACACTGAAGCTTTCTTT. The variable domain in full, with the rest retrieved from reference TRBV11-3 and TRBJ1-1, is EAGVVQSPRYKIIEKKQPVAFWCNPISGHNTLYWYLQNLGQGPELLIRYENEEAVDDSQLPKDRFSAERLKGVDSTLKIQPAELGDSAVYLCASSLGTENTEAFFGQGTRLTVV.

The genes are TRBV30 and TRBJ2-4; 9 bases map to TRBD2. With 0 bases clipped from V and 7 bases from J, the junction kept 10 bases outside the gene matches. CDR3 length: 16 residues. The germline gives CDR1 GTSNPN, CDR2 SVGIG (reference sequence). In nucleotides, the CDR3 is TGTGCCTGGAGTGTACGCTGGCTAGCGGGACAGAACATTCAGTACTTC. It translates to CAWSVRWLAGQNIQYF.

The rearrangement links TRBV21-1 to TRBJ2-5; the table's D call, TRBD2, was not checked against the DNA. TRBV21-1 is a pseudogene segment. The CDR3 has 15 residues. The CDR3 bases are TGTGCCAGCAGCCACCGGCGGGGGGGGCGCTTGACCCAGTACTTC. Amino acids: CASSHRRGGRLTQYF.

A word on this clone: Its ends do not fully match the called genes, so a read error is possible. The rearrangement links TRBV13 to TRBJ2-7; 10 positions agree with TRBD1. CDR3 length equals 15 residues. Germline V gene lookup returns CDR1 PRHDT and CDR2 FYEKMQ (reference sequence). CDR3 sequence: CASSLRTGGKSTPAF. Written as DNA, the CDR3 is TGTGCCAGCAGCCTCCGGACAGGGGGGAAAAGCACACCGGCCTTC.

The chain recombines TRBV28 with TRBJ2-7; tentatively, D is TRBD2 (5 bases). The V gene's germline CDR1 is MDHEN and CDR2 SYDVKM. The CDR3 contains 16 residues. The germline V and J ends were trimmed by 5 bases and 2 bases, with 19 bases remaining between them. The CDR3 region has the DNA TGTGCCAGCAGTCCCCCCGGAGGCCAACGGCCCTACGAGCAGTACTTC. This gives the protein CASSPPGGQRPYEQYF.

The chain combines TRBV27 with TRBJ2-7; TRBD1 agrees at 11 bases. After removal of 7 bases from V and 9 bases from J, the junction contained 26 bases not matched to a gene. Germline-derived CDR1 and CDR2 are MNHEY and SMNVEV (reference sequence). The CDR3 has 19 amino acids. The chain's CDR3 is CASINLDRGRAAGETVQYF. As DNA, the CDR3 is TGTGCCAGCATTAACCTGGACAGGGGGCGGGCAGCTGGGGAAACGGTGCAGTACTTC.

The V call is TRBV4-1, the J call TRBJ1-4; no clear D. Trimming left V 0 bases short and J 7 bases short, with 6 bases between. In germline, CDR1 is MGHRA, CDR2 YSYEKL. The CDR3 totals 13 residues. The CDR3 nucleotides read TGCGCCAGCAGCCAAGAGGCGGTTGAAAAACTGTTTTTT. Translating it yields CASSQEAVEKLFF.

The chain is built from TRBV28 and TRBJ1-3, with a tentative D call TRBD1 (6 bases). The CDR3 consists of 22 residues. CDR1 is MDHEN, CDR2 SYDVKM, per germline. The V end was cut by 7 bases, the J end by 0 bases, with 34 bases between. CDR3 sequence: CASTPPRGRGQIQGSSGNTIYF. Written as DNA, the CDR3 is TGTGCCAGCACCCCACCACGCGGGAGGGGACAAATACAGGGCAGCTCTGGAAACACCATATATTTT.

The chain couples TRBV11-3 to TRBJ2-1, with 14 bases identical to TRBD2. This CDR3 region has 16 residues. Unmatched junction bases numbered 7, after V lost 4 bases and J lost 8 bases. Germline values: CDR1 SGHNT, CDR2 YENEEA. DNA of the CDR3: TGTGCCAGCAGCTCCGGGACTAGCGGGAGTGTGGATGAGCAGTTCTTC. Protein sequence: CASSSGTSGSVDEQFF.

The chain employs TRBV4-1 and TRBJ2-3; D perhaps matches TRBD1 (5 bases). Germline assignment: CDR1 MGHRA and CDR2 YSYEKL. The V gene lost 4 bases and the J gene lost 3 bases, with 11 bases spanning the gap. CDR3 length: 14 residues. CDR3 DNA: TGCGCCAGCAGCCCCTGGGGCTTGACAGATACGCAGTATTTT. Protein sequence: CASSPWGLTDTQYF.